This T cell receptor beta chain was captured in a study of T cells in Graves' hyperthyroidism and ophthalmopathy. As to this clonotype: What it binds is unknown. Just one base apart from a much larger clone, this may be a read error.

From RNA transcripts, TCR beta CDR3 regions were amplified. First-round RT-PCR of the TCR CDR3 relied on the HTBI primer set. Via MiXCR, TCRdb re-called the multiplex PCR reads, giving one row per CDR3 protein. This table has a few hundred thousand distinct CDR3 sequences, approximately 13% appearing once. Study-level findings and limits: Ophthalmopathy, which appeared later, was predicted by the model a median about 6 months before onset.

Sequenced input: blood. The TCR comes from a woman aged 40 to 49 with Graves' ophthalmopathy.

This CDR3 is CASSLEGVRGHEQYF. The CDR3 DNA follows: TGTGCCAGCAGCTTAGAAGGGGTTAGGGGCCACGAGCAGTACTTC. V is TRBV7-2 and J is TRBJ2-7; maybe TRBD1 (5 bases). The CDR3 spans 15 residues. Per the germline V gene, CDR1 is SGHTA and CDR2 is FQGNSA. Deletions cut 1 base from V and 5 bases from J, with 15 bases between.